This T cell receptor (beta chain) derives from a study of T cells in Graves' hyperthyroidism and ophthalmopathy. This clonotype was counted at least ten times. Deletions cut 5 bases from V and 2 bases from J, with 12 bases between. Germline V gives CDR1 LNHDA, CDR2 SQIVND (reference sequence). The CDR3 has 14 residues. Template material for amplifying TCR beta CDR3 regions consisted of RNA transcripts. Initially, a first-round RT-PCR of the TCR CDR3 employed the HTBI primer set. Using its own MiXCR run on the multiplex PCR reads, TCRdb lists one record per CDR3 protein. The sample holds about 500,000 distinct CDR3 sequences, 15% to 20% seen once. With duration under 3 months, ophthalmopathy was active: Clinical Activity Score at least 3, NOSPECS at least 4.

Sequenced material: blood. This receptor was taken from a woman under 30 with Graves' ophthalmopathy. The rearrangement links TRBV19 to TRBJ1-1, with a tentative D call TRBD1 (6 bases). The CDR3 bases are TGTGCCAGTAGTCCCCGGACAGAAAACACTGAAGCTTTCTTT. Encoded protein: CASSPRTENTEAFF.